The TCR beta chain under discussion was sequenced for a study of cytomegalovirus exposure and HLA in healthy donors. The assay was immunoSEQ multiplex PCR, and TCRdb's table has in-frame clones only and misses some. The repertoire holds roughly 330,000 clones, with roughly 90% as singletons. The V gene end was trimmed by 5 bases and the J gene end by 6 bases; junction bases not matched to a gene: 5. The CDR3 length is 15 residues. Germline V gene sequence: CDR1 MNHEY, CDR2 SVGAGI. The clonotype comes from a woman in her 30s in good health and CMV-seropositive. The rearrangement joins TRBV6-5 to TRBJ1-5, with TRBD1 identical over 12 bases. The sample comprised PBMCs. The CDR3 region has the DNA TGTGCCAGCAGTACGGGACAGGGGGCGACTCAGCCCCAGCATTTT. Translated, it gives CASSTGQGATQPQHF.